The 2 T cell receptor beta chains below all came from one sample that was sequenced in a study of glioma-infiltrating T cells (dated by TCRdb to between 2015 and 2016). Sequencing was performed on an Illumina MiSeq. The iRepertoire nested amplicon-rescue multiplex PCR (arm-PCR) platform was used to amplify TCR alpha and beta CDR3 regions from RNA. TCRdb reworked the public reads: Q25 trimming with fastp, MiXCR clone assembly, productive beta chains retained. Rows with one shared CDR3 protein collapse into an entry with the most common genes and DNA. Here the sample has approximately 45,000 distinct CDR3 sequences; under 25% occur a single time. The ten largest clones add up to approximately 6.4% of the sample. What was sequenced was glioma tissue, nonneoplastic brain tissue, or PBMCs (not recorded which). The origin of the receptors is a human donor with low-grade glioma or glioblastoma, undergoing nonglioma brain surgery, or in good health (not recorded which).

This clonotype was counted ten times or more. The gene calls are TRBV6-1 and TRBJ2-1; D tentatively reads TRBD1 or TRBD2 (5 bases each). V lost 5 bases and J lost 9, with 11 bases in between. This CDR3 is 12 amino acids long. Germline loops: CDR1 MNHNS, CDR2 SASEGT. CDR3 sequence (DNA): TGTGCCAGCAGTAGCTTTGGGGGTGAGCAGTTCTTC. Translated: CASSSFGGEQFF.

Of note for this clonotype: A read error may explain this, as a much larger clone is one base away. V gene TRBV9 combines with J gene TRBJ1-5; TRBD1 might be the D (6 bases). Germline lookup yields CDR1 SGDLS and CDR2 YYNGEE. The CDR3 is made up of 15 amino acids. V shed 0 bases and J shed 8 bases, with 15 bases lying between them. The CDR3 sequence is CASSVEGQGNKPQHF. The CDR3 bases are TGTGCCAGCAGCGTAGAGGGCCAGGGGAATAAGCCCCAGCATTTT.